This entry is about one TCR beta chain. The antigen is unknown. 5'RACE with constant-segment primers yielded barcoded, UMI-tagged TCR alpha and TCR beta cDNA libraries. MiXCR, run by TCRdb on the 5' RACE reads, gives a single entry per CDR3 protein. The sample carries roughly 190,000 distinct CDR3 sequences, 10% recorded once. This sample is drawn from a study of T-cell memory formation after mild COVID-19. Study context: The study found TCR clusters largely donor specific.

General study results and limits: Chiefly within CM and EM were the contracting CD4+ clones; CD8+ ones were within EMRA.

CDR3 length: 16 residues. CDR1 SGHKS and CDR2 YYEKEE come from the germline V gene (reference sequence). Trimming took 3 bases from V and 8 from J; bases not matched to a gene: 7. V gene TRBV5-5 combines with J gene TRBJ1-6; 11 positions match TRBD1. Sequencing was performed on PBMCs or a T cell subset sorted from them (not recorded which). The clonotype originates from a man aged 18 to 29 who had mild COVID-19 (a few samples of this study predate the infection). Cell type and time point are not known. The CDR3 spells CASSSGGQGAYSPLHF. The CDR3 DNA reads TGTGCCAGCAGCTCTGGAGGACAGGGGGCTTATTCACCCCTCCACTTT.